One sample yielded the 8 T cell receptor beta chains listed below, sequenced in a study of cytomegalovirus exposure and HLA in healthy donors. PCR involved 60 Vbeta and 13 Jbeta primers. Sequenced by immunoSEQ multiplex PCR; TCRdb stores in-frame clones only, minus some. Of fewer than 250,000 clones in the sample, about three quarters are singletons; the top ten hold around 2.2%. Specimen: PBMCs. The receptors were gathered from a woman aged 25 to 39 in good health and CMV-seropositive.

The chain joins TRBV11-1 to TRBJ1-1; D gene uncertain. CDR3 length: 13 amino acids. Germline V gives CDR1 SGHAT, CDR2 FQDESV (reference sequence). The V end was cut by 1 base, the J end by 1 base, with 4 bases between. CDR3 coding DNA: TGTGCCAGCAGCTTAGGTCGGAACACTGAAGCTTTCTTT. It is translated as CASSLGRNTEAFF.

The chain joins TRBV5-1 to TRBJ2-1; tentative D call: TRBD1 (5 bases). Trimming shortened V by 5 bases and J by 5 bases, and 11 bases separated the two germline ends. The CDR3 loop spans 13 amino acids. Looked up from germline, CDR1 is SGHRS and CDR2 is YFSETQ. CDR3 nucleotides: TGCGCCAGCAGTACAGACAGAAACAATGAGCAGTTCTTC. This codes for CASSTDRNNEQFF.

This clone has a handful of counts. This chain joins TRBV11-2 and TRBJ2-3, with 12 bases matching TRBD2. Germline V lookup: CDR1 SGHAT, CDR2 FQNNGV. Trimming cost V 1 base and J 4 bases; bases outside gene matches: 6. The CDR3 covers 17 residues. The CDR3 region has the DNA TGTGCCAGCAGCTTAGGGCTAGCGGGGGGGCCAGCAGATACGCAGTATTTT. It translates to CASSLGLAGGPADTQYF.

The chain joins TRBV19 to TRBJ1-6; D uncertain. The CDR3 contains 17 residues. The V gene's germline CDR1 is LNHDA and CDR2 SQIVND (reference sequence). Trimming removed 6 bases from V and 0 bases from J, with 15 bases in between. The CDR3 here is CASSRTHPSSYNSPLHF. The CDR3 bases are TGTGCCAGTAGCAGAACCCACCCTAGCTCCTATAATTCACCCCTCCACTTT. Complete variable domain (other parts from reference TRBV19 and TRBJ1-6): DGGITQSPKYLFRKEGQNVTLSCEQNLNHDAMYWYRQDPGQGLRLIYYSQIVNDFQKGDIAEGYSVSREKKESFPLTVTSAQKNPTAFYLCASSRTHPSSYNSPLHFGNGTRLTVT.

This rearrangement joins TRBV19 to TRBJ2-3; tentatively, D is TRBD2 (6 bases). Deletions cut 1 base from V and 2 bases from J, with 10 bases between. This CDR3 contains 15 residues. CDR1 is LNHDA, CDR2 SQIVND, per germline (reference sequence). DNA for the CDR3: TGTGCCAGTAGTATAGGTCCGGGAGCCACAGATACGCAGTATTTT. Amino acid sequence: CASSIGPGATDTQYF.

V and J are TRBV27 and TRBJ2-7; no firm D call. The length of the CDR3 is 13 residues. The ends were cut back, 1 base at V and 3 bases at J, with 7 bases in the middle. CDR1 is MNHEY and CDR2 is SMNVEV in the germline V gene (reference sequence). CDR3 amino acids: CASSLYRDYEQYF. For the CDR3, the DNA is TGTGCCAGCAGTTTATACAGAGACTACGAGCAGTACTTC.

For the CDR3, the DNA is TGTGCCAGCAGCTTGAAACTAGCGGGAGCCAATGAGCAGTTCTTC. Residues: CASSLKLAGANEQFF. The chain couples TRBV5-4 to TRBJ2-1; 11 bases map to TRBD2. The junction had 3 bases not matched to a gene; V was cut back by 1 base and J by 6 bases. The CDR3 loop spans 15 amino acids. Germline V gene data show CDR1 as SGHNT and CDR2 as YYREEE (reference sequence).

This clone appeared once. V usage is TRBV30 and J usage is TRBJ2-5; TRBD2 is a possible D gene (6 bases). The CDR3 length is 14 residues. The germline gives CDR1 GTSNPN, CDR2 SVGIG (reference sequence). Trimming stripped 4 bases from V and 2 bases from J, with 14 bases between. The CDR3 DNA follows: TGTGCCTGGAACGTGATCCGGGGGCAAGAGACCCAGTACTTC. Amino acids: CAWNVIRGQETQYF.